Below are 19 T cell receptor beta chains sequenced from a single sample in a study of vaccination and CD4 T cells after COVID-19. The antigens for these receptors are not known. Researchers used the Oncomine TCR Beta short-read assay to sequence DNA from cultured CD4+ T cells. TCRdb analysed the PCR reads with MiXCR anew, one entry per CDR3 protein. Of 14,000 to 15,000 distinct CDR3 sequences detected, 43% appear once; the ten largest clones hold less than 9%. The sample's treatment: approximately nine-day PBMC culture with coronavirus spike peptide pools or control peptides (ViraFEST assay). Sequences were obtained from CD4+ T cells from blood, cultured in vitro. These receptors all come from a human donor who had recovered from COVID-19.

In this sample, this clonotype turned up once. The V call is TRBV20-1, the J call TRBJ2-3, with 9 bases that match TRBD1. The CDR3 is 15 residues long. After removal of 1 base from V and 2 bases from J, the junction contained 4 bases not matched to a gene. Germline V gene lookup returns CDR1 DFQATT and CDR2 SNEGSKA (reference sequence). The CDR3 DNA sequence: TGCAGTGCTAGAGCCGGGACAGGGCCCACAGATACGCAGTATTTT. Its protein product is CSARAGTGPTDTQYF.

This clonotype turned up a few times. The chain carries TRBV27 and TRBJ1-3, with D possibly matching TRBD1 (5 bases). Germline V lookup: CDR1 MNHEY, CDR2 SMNVEV (reference sequence). The CDR3 is made up of 13 amino acids. The germline V and J ends were trimmed by 3 bases and 4 bases, with 7 bases remaining between them. The CDR3 sequence is CASSLTEGNTIYF. CDR3 nucleotides: TGTGCCAGCAGTTTGACAGAAGGAAACACCATATATTTT.

V and J are TRBV2 and TRBJ1-6; TRBD1 agrees at 10 bases. Germline CDR1 SNHLY, CDR2 FYNNEI. The CDR3 sequence is 16 residues long. The V segment lost 4 bases and the J segment 6 bases; nucleotides outside the gene matches: 6. Here the CDR3 DNA reads TGTGCCAGCAGTGCGGGACAGGGGCGTCCTAATTCACCCCTCCACTTT. Encoded protein: CASSAGQGRPNSPLHF.

The chain combines TRBV27 with TRBJ1-1, with a tentative D call TRBD1 (5 bases). The CDR3 is 14 amino acids. Germline V gene sequence: CDR1 MNHEY, CDR2 SMNVEV (reference sequence). Trimming removed 3 bases at V and 4 bases at J, with 12 bases between. Here the CDR3 DNA reads TGTGCCAGCAGTTTTCAGGGAATGGTCACTGAAGCTTTCTTT. Its protein is CASSFQGMVTEAFF.

The chain recombines TRBV25-1 with TRBJ1-2, with 9 positions matching TRBD1. The J segment lost 4 bases and the V segment lost 6 bases, leaving 6 bases of the junction unmatched. Germline CDR1 MGHDK, CDR2 SYGVNS. CDR3 length: 14 residues. The CDR3 loop is CASSGTGLSYGYTF. The CDR3 nucleotides are TGTGCCAGCAGCGGGACAGGGTTGAGCTATGGCTACACCTTC.

This chain links TRBV20-1 with TRBJ1-6, with D tentatively TRBD1 (6 bases). V was shortened by 5 bases and J by 9 bases, with 17 bases between the two germline ends. The CDR3 consists of 14 residues. The germline gives CDR1 DFQATT, CDR2 SNEGSKA (reference sequence). The CDR3 spells CSAGRQGLSSPLHF. The CDR3 nucleotides are TGCAGTGCTGGGAGGCAGGGGTTGAGTTCACCCCTCCACTTT.

In this sample, this clonotype turned up a few times. The CDR3 sequence: CASSGEGAGGGGYTF. For the CDR3, the DNA is TGTGCCAGCAGTGGAGAAGGGGCCGGAGGGGGGGGCTACACCTTC. The gene calls are TRBV27 and TRBJ1-2, with D possibly being TRBD1 (6 bases). Germline loops: CDR1 MNHEY, CDR2 SMNVEV (reference sequence). Trimming took 5 bases from V and 8 from J, leaving 21 bases between them. The CDR3 has 15 residues.

This chain connects TRBV24-1 to TRBJ2-1; 12 bases map to TRBD1. The germline CDR1 and CDR2 sequences are KGHDR and SFDVKD. CDR3 length: 20 amino acids. J was trimmed by 10 bases and V by 1 base; bases with no gene match: 19. CDR3 in DNA: TGTGCCACCAGTGATTTCCAATCCCGGGACAGGGGGCTTCTTCGGCGGGAGCAGTTCTTC. The encoded protein is CATSDFQSRDRGLLRREQFF.

The genes are TRBV12-3 or TRBV12-4 and TRBJ1-2; D is undetermined. This CDR3 has 13 amino acids. V was pared by 3 bases and J by 6 bases, with 11 bases between. The CDR3 nucleotides are TGTGCCAGCAGTTTTTTATCGAGGGATGGCTACACCTTC. It translates to CASSFLSRDGYTF.

J is TRBJ2-7 and V is TRBV7-3, with D perhaps being TRBD1 or TRBD2 (5 bases each). Per the germline V gene, CDR1 is SGHTA and CDR2 is FQGTGA. This CDR3 comprises 13 residues. Trimming stripped 0 bases from V and 4 bases from J, with 7 bases between. CDR3 coding DNA: TGTGCCAGCAGCTTAACATGGGGGTACGAGCAGTACTTC. Translation: CASSLTWGYEQYF.

The gene calls are TRBV7-2 and TRBJ1-5; TRBD1 is a possible D gene (6 bases). This CDR3 is built from 15 residues. Germline V gives CDR1 SGHTA, CDR2 FQGNSA. Trimming removed 1 base from V and 1 base from J, with 8 bases in between. Written as DNA, the CDR3 is TGTGCCAGCAGCTTAGACGGGGGCAGCAATCAGCCCCAGCATTTT. Translated: CASSLDGGSNQPQHF.

The chain combines TRBV23-1 with TRBJ2-1; TRBD2 agrees at 13 bases. TRBV23-1 is an open reading frame, and its role is uncertain. V lost 4 bases to trimming and J lost 9 bases; unmatched junction nucleotides: 6. The CDR3 extends over 15 amino acids. The CDR3 nucleotides read TGCGCCAGCAGTCGGGGGACTAGCGGGATGGTTGAGCAGTTCTTC. Translation gives CASSRGTSGMVEQFF.

This chain uses TRBV11-2 with TRBJ2-2; the D is unclear. Trimming took 4 bases from V and 4 from J, leaving 19 bases between them. Germline V gene sequence: CDR1 SGHAT, CDR2 FQNNGV. This CDR3 is built from 17 residues. CDR3 DNA sequence: TGTGCCAGCAGCTCCTCAAACGTCTATTCACGCACCGGGGAGCTGTTTTTT. This translates into CASSSSNVYSRTGELFF.

The rearrangement links TRBV11-3 to TRBJ2-5, with D possibly matching TRBD1 (6 bases). Germline V gives CDR1 SGHNT, CDR2 YENEEA. Trimming left V 2 bases short and J 3 bases short, with 13 bases between. CDR3 length: 15 amino acids. CDR3 coding DNA: TGTGCCAGCAGCTTAATGGCAGGGGAGAAAGAGACCCAGTACTTC. It is translated as CASSLMAGEKETQYF.

This clonotype turned up a few times. The V gene is TRBV2, the J gene TRBJ1-6; D not certain. CDR3 size: 12 residues. In germline, CDR1 is SNHLY, CDR2 FYNNEI. The V gene lost 7 bases and the J gene lost 8 bases, with 9 bases spanning the gap. CDR3 sequence: CASNLGYSPLHF. The CDR3, as DNA: TGTGCCAGCAATCTGGGGTATTCACCCCTCCACTTT.

This chain connects TRBV12-3 or TRBV12-4 to TRBJ1-6; D call uncertain. V was cut by 1 base and J by 8 bases, with 15 bases left in between. CDR3 length: 16 amino acids. The CDR3 loop reads CASSLEPLGPHSPLHF. The CDR3 DNA follows: TGTGCCAGCAGTTTAGAGCCGTTAGGGCCCCATTCACCCCTCCACTTT.

This CDR3 is CASSTPWVRTGANVLTF. The CDR3 DNA sequence: TGTGCCAGCAGTACCCCTTGGGTCCGAACTGGGGCCAACGTCCTGACTTTC. The V and J genes are TRBV25-1 and TRBJ2-6; no definite D call. Trimming pared 5 bases from V and 2 bases from J, leaving 16 bases between. The CDR3 spans 17 residues. CDR1 is MGHDK and CDR2 is SYGVNS in the germline V gene.

The rearrangement joins TRBV7-8 to TRBJ2-3, with 9 bases that match TRBD2. The CDR3 sequence is 20 residues long. J was trimmed by 6 bases and V by 5 bases; bases with no gene match: 24. Germline lookup yields CDR1 SGHVS and CDR2 FQNEAQ. The CDR3 DNA sequence: TGTGCCAGCAGCCCCTCGAGGGTAGCGGGAGTTAGGCCGGGAGGCGATACGCAGTATTTT. Encoded protein: CASSPSRVAGVRPGGDTQYF.

V gene TRBV5-1 combines with J gene TRBJ2-3, with TRBD2 matching 7 bases. CDR3 length: 15 amino acids. Germline assignment: CDR1 SGHRS and CDR2 YFSETQ. After removal of 4 bases from V and 2 bases from J, the junction contained 7 bases not matched to a gene. Here the CDR3 DNA reads TGCGCCAGCAGCCAGACTCGGGAGGACACAGATACGCAGTATTTT. This sequence encodes CASSQTREDTDTQYF.